Listed below are T cell receptor beta chains from one sample, sequenced in a study of T cells in Graves' hyperthyroidism and ophthalmopathy. MiXCR, run by TCRdb on the multiplex PCR reads, gives a single entry per CDR3 protein. The table includes under 600,000 distinct CDR3 sequences, about a sixth detected once. The sample was blood. The receptors originated from a woman between 35 and 50 years old with Graves' ophthalmopathy. Both conserved end residues are part of each CDR3. Fields, in order: D gene, clone size, J gene, V gene, CDR3 protein, CDR3 DNA. The D gene is left open where the match is weak. Clone sizes are given selectively: once, few, many, or a class where the clone is expanded.

>NA|many|TRBJ1-4|TRBV30
CAWSRTVTNEKLFF
TGTGCCTGGAGCCGGACAGTGACTAATGAAAAACTGTTTTTT
>NA|few|TRBJ2-2|TRBV3-1
CASSPLQRSLTEELFF
TGTGCCAGCAGCCCCCTCCAGCGGTCCCTTACTGAGGAGCTGTTTTTT
>TRBD2|NA|TRBJ2-1|TRBV3-1
CASSPGTSGSQIF
TGTGCCAGCAGCCCTGGGACTAGCGGGAGCCAAATCTTC
>TRBD1|NA|TRBJ2-7|TRBV5-1
CASSTTGGPHEQYF
TGCGCCAGCAGCACGACAGGGGGCCCCCACGAGCAGTACTTC
>NA|few|TRBJ2-3|TRBV18
CASSGTGMPTDTQYF
TGTGCCAGCTCAGGCACAGGGATGCCCACAGATACGCAGTATTTT
>NA|NA|TRBJ1-5|TRBV19
CASSMDTNQPQHF
TGTGCCAGTAGTATGGACACCAATCAGCCCCAGCATTTT
>TRBD2|many|TRBJ2-1|TRBV6-1
CASSEALGLAVNEQFF
TGTGCCAGCAGTGAAGCGTTGGGACTAGCGGTCAATGAGCAGTTCTTC
>NA|many|TRBJ2-2|TRBV11-2
CASSRDRSGELFF
TGTGCCAGCAGCAGAGACCGCAGCGGGGAGCTGTTTTTT
>TRBD1|many|TRBJ2-7|TRBV28
CASSSGGTGSYEQYF
TGTGCCAGCAGTTCCGGCGGGACAGGGTCCTACGAGCAGTACTTC
>TRBD2|NA|TRBJ2-1|TRBV19
CASSKTSGGLPYNEQFF
TGTGCCAGTAGTAAGACTAGCGGGGGCCTCCCCTACAATGAGCAGTTCTTC
>NA|NA|TRBJ1-6|TRBV11-3
CASSGAPLHF
TGTGCCAGCTCTGGCGCCCCCCTCCACTTT
>TRBD2|many|TRBJ2-5|TRBV27
CASSRSSGGETQYF
TGTGCCAGCAGTAGGTCTAGCGGGGGTGAGACCCAGTACTTC
>NA|NA|TRBJ1-3|TRBV12-3/TRBV12-4
CASSFMSSGNTIYF
TGTGCCAGCAGTTTTATGAGCTCTGGAAACACCATATATTTT
>NA|few|TRBJ1-1|TRBV19
CASSRQIMNTEAFF
TGTGCCAGTAGCCGACAGATCATGAACACTGAAGCTTTCTTT
>NA|many|TRBJ2-7|TRBV6-1
CASGGLANEQYF
TGTGCCAGCGGGGGCCTTGCGAACGAGCAGTACTTC
>NA|many|TRBJ2-3|TRBV6-1
CASSEQQSLTDTQYF
TGTGCCAGCAGTGAACAACAAAGCCTCACAGATACGCAGTATTTT
>TRBD2|NA|TRBJ2-3|TRBV4-1
CASSQVGTSVSGDTQYF
TGCGCCAGCAGCCAAGTGGGGACTAGCGTGTCTGGAGATACGCAGTATTTT
>NA|many|TRBJ1-4|TRBV5-6
CASSLVSVSGEKLFF
TGTGCCAGCAGCTTGGTGTCCGTATCCGGTGAAAAACTGTTTTTT
>NA|NA|TRBJ1-4|TRBV29-1
CSAAAGPGEKLFF
TGCAGCGCCGCCGCTGGACCAGGGGAAAAACTGTTTTTT
>NA|NA|TRBJ1-3|TRBV28
CASRRGGSGNTIYF
TGTGCCAGCAGAAGGGGGGGGTCTGGAAACACCATATATTTT
>NA|NA|TRBJ1-2|TRBV20-1
CSARDLVAAEGYTF
TGCAGTGCTAGAGATCTCGTGGCGGCGGAAGGCTACACCTTC
>NA|many|TRBJ2-2|TRBV28
CASSLYSGGRGAGELFF
TGTGCCAGCAGTCTCTATTCGGGGGGCAGGGGCGCCGGGGAGCTGTTTTTT
>NA|many|TRBJ1-2|TRBV7-9
CASSLSQYYGYTF
TGTGCCAGCAGCTTAAGCCAGTACTATGGCTACACCTTC
>TRBD2|many|TRBJ2-7|TRBV18
CASSPRASGRMDEQYF
TGTGCCAGCTCACCACGCGCTAGCGGGAGGATGGACGAGCAGTACTTC
>NA|many|TRBJ2-6|TRBV30
CAWSEGVGANVLTF
TGTGCCTGGAGTGAAGGGGTCGGGGCCAACGTCCTGACTTTC
>NA|many|TRBJ1-1|TRBV6-1
CASSYSVGGRAEAFF
TGTGCCAGCAGTTATTCCGTAGGGGGTCGGGCTGAAGCTTTCTTT
>NA|many|TRBJ1-1|TRBV28
CASSSAGQLPNTEAFF
TGTGCCAGCAGTTCAGCCGGACAGCTACCGAACACTGAAGCTTTCTTT
>TRBD1|many|TRBJ1-1|TRBV18
CASSPVGQGARTTEAFF
TGTGCCAGCTCACCAGTCGGGCAGGGGGCCAGGACCACTGAAGCTTTCTTT
>NA|many|TRBJ2-6|TRBV5-1
CASSFDNSGANVLTF
TGCGCCAGCAGCTTCGACAACTCTGGGGCCAACGTCCTGACTTTC
>NA|many|TRBJ2-5|TRBV28
CASSLTGPGTQETQYF
TGTGCCAGCAGTTTAACTGGGCCAGGTACACAAGAGACCCAGTACTTC
>NA|once|TRBJ2-6|TRBV7-2
CASSLAPAGALWANVLTF
TGTGCCAGCAGCTTAGCCCCCGCAGGAGCCCTTTGGGCCAACGTCCTGACTTTC
>NA|NA|TRBJ2-6|TRBV18
CASSSGTTLANVLTF
TGTGCCAGCTCATCCGGGACCACCCTGGCCAACGTCCTGACTTTC
>NA|few|TRBJ2-1|TRBV19
CASSISTFDEQFF
TGTGCCAGTAGTATCTCCACTTTCGATGAGCAGTTCTTC
>NA|many|TRBJ2-4|TRBV7-6
CASSPVTASDRSVSDIQYF
TGTGCCAGCAGCCCTGTGACCGCCTCAGACAGGTCTGTCTCGGACATTCAGTACTTC
>NA|few|TRBJ2-7|TRBV7-9
CASSLLQTGAYEQYF
TGTGCCAGCAGCCTACTGCAGACAGGAGCCTACGAGCAGTACTTC
>NA|NA|TRBJ1-5|TRBV12-3/TRBV12-4
CASSPEQGKGQPQHF
TGTGCCAGCTCTCCCGAACAGGGAAAAGGTCAGCCCCAGCATTTT
>NA|NA|TRBJ2-5|TRBV2
CASKDRRARETQYF
TGTGCCAGCAAAGACCGGCGAGCACGAGAGACCCAGTACTTC
>NA|many|TRBJ2-7|TRBV20-1
CSASPEGLSSYEQYF
TGCAGTGCCTCCCCCGAGGGGCTAAGCTCCTACGAGCAGTACTTC
>NA|many|TRBJ2-4|TRBV5-4
CASSFSEAKNIQYF
TGTGCCAGCAGCTTTAGTGAAGCCAAAAACATTCAGTACTTC
>NA|NA|TRBJ1-5|TRBV19
CASSSFHNQPQHF
TGTGCCAGTAGTTCGTTCCATAATCAGCCCCAGCATTTT
>NA|many|TRBJ2-1|TRBV11-3
CASSLDGLPNNEQFF
TGTGCCAGCAGCTTAGACGGGTTACCTAACAATGAGCAGTTCTTC
>NA|many|TRBJ1-2|TRBV5-1
CASSLMGGNGYTF
TGCGCCAGCAGCTTGATGGGGGGTAATGGCTACACCTTC
>NA|many|TRBJ2-5|TRBV2
CASSERNPLGETQYF
TGTGCCAGCAGTGAAAGAAATCCGCTAGGGGAGACCCAGTACTTC
>TRBD1|few|TRBJ2-2|TRBV5-1
CASSHGTGGVGELFF
TGCGCCAGCAGCCATGGGACAGGCGGGGTCGGGGAGCTGTTTTTT
>TRBD1|NA|TRBJ1-1|TRBV11-1
CASSWGDRGLGTEAFF
TGTGCCAGCAGTTGGGGGGACAGGGGGTTGGGCACTGAAGCTTTCTTT
>NA|many|TRBJ1-5|TRBV27
CASRTHSNQPQHF
TGTGCCAGCAGGACCCATAGCAATCAGCCCCAGCATTTT
>NA|few|TRBJ1-1|TRBV10-1
CASRSTRGSTNTEAFF
TGCGCCAGCAGGTCAACGAGGGGTTCGACGAACACTGAAGCTTTCTTT
>NA|few|TRBJ2-3|TRBV3-1
CASSPSWADTQYF
TGTGCCAGCAGCCCCTCCTGGGCAGATACGCAGTATTTT
>TRBD2|few|TRBJ2-3|TRBV20-1
CSAPGSGTSDTQYF
TGCAGTGCCCCGGGGAGCGGGACTTCAGATACGCAGTATTTT
>NA|NA|TRBJ1-1|TRBV20-1
CSADTPSGNTEAFF
TGCAGTGCTGACACCCCCAGCGGGAACACTGAAGCTTTCTTT
>TRBD1|few|TRBJ1-5|TRBV5-1
CASSTVSGQGQPQHF
TGCGCCAGCAGTACAGTTTCAGGACAGGGGCAGCCCCAGCATTTT
>TRBD1|few|TRBJ2-2|TRBV7-6
CASSSTGAGTGELFF
TGTGCCAGCAGCTCGACAGGGGCGGGTACCGGGGAGCTGTTTTTT
>NA|NA|TRBJ2-5|TRBV6-1
CASSELIGTTRETQYF
TGTGCCAGCAGTGAACTGATCGGCACTACGCGGGAGACCCAGTACTTC
>TRBD2|NA|TRBJ2-1|TRBV12-3/TRBV12-4
CASSLRAGVEYNEQFF
TGTGCCAGCAGTTTGCGAGCGGGAGTGGAATACAATGAGCAGTTCTTC
>NA|once|TRBJ2-3|TRBV6-2/TRBV6-3
CASSYAILVGESTDTHYF
TGTGCCAGCAGTTACGCCATCCTAGTGGGGGAAAGCACAGATACGCATTATTTT
>NA|few|TRBJ1-1|TRBV30
CAWSSPSQGRNTEAFF
TGTGCCTGGAGTTCACCTTCTCAGGGGCGAAACACTGAAGCTTTCTTT
>TRBD2|many|TRBJ2-3|TRBV18
CASSPQREVSDTQYF
TGTGCCAGCTCACCACAGCGGGAGGTCTCAGATACGCAGTATTTT
>TRBD1|NA|TRBJ2-1|TRBV7-8
CASSLGGQGGEHNEQFF
TGTGCCAGCAGCTTAGGTGGACAGGGGGGGGAACACAATGAGCAGTTCTTC
>NA|many|TRBJ2-1|TRBV5-1
CASSLALELYNEQFF
TGCGCCAGCAGCTTGGCCCTGGAGCTCTACAATGAGCAGTTCTTC